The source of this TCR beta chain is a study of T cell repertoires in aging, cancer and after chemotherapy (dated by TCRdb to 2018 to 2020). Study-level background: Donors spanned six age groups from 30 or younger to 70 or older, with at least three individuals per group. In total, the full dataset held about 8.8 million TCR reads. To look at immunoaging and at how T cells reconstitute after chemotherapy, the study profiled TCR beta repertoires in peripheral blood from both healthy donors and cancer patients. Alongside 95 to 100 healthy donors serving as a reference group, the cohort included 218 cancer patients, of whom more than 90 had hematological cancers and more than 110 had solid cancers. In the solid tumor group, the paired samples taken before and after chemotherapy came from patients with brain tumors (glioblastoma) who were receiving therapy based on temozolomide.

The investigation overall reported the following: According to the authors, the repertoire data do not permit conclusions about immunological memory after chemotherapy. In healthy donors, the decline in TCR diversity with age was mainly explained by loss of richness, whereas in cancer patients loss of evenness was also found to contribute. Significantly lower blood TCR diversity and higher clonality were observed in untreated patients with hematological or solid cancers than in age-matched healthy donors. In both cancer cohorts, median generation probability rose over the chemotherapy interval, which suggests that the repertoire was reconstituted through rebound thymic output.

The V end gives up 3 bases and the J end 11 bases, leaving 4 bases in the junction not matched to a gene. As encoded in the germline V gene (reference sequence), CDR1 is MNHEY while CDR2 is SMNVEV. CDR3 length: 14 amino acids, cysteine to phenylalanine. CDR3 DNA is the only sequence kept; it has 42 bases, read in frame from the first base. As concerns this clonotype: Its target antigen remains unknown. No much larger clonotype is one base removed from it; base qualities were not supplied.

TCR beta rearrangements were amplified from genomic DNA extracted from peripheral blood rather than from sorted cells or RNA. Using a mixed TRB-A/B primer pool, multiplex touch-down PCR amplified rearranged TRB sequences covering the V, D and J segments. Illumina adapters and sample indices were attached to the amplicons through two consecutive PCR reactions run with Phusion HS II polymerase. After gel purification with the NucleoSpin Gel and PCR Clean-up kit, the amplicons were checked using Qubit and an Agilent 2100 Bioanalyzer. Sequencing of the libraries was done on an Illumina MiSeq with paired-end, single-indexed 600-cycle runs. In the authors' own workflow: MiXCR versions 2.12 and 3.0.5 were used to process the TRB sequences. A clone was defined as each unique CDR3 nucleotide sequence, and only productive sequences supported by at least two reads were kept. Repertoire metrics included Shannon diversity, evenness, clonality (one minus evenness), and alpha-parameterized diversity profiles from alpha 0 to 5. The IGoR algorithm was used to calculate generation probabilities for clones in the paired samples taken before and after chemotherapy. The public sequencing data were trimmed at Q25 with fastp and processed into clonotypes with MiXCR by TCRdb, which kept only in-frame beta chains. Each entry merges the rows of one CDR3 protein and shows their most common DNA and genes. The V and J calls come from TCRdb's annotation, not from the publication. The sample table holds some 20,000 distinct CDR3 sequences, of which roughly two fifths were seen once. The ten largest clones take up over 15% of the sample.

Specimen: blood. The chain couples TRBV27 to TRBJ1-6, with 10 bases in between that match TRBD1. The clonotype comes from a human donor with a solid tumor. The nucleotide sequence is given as TGTGCCAGCAGTTTTGGGACAGGGGAAACACCCCTCCACTTT. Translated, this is CASSFGTGETPLHF.